Presented here are 5 T cell receptor beta chains from one specimen sequenced in a study of blood T cell repertoires in COVID-19. The protocol was immunoSEQ multiplex PCR, while the TCRdb copy is restricted to in-frame clones and leaves out a portion. The sample includes about 130,000 clones, roughly 83% seen only once; the top ten take roughly 3%. Sequencing input: peripheral blood. All receptors come from a woman older than 75 with acute or convalescent COVID-19.

The genes are TRBV12-5 and TRBJ2-1; 9 bases are a match to TRBD2. V was pared by 3 bases and J by 6 bases, with 3 bases of the junction left unmatched. The CDR3 sequence is 14 residues long. CDR1 is LGHNT and CDR2 is FRNRAP in the germline V gene. As DNA, the CDR3 is TGTGCTAGTGGTTTAGCGGGGGGCTTCAATGAGCAGTTCTTC. Translated: CASGLAGGFNEQFF.

This rearrangement joins TRBV10-3 to TRBJ2-7; 8 nucleotides agree with TRBD1. The CDR3 has 16 residues. In germline, CDR1 is ENHRY, CDR2 SYGVKD. V was clipped by 6 bases and J by 2 bases; unmatched bases: 12. As DNA, the CDR3 is TGTGCCATCAGCGTACCTGGGCAGGGGGCCACCTACGAGCAGTACTTC. This sequence encodes CAISVPGQGATYEQYF.

The chain carries TRBV4-3 and TRBJ2-1, with 9 bases aligning to TRBD2. V dropped 1 base and J dropped 7; count of bases not matched to a gene: 8. The CDR3 consists of 16 residues. Per the germline V gene, CDR1 is LGHNA and CDR2 is YSLEER. The CDR3 spells CASSQAGLARFNEQFF. In nucleotides, the CDR3 is TGCGCCAGCAGCCAAGCAGGACTAGCGCGTTTTAATGAGCAGTTCTTC.

The chain is built from TRBV4-1 and TRBJ1-3, with a tentative D call TRBD1 (5 bases). This CDR3 contains 16 residues. The V end lost 1 base, the J end lost 2 bases, and 12 bases lay between the germline ends. Germline V CDR1 and CDR2: MGHRA, YSYEKL. CDR3 amino acids: CASSQVARAAGNTIYF. CDR3 DNA: TGCGCCAGCAGCCAAGTGGCCAGGGCTGCTGGAAACACCATATATTTT.

The V and J genes are TRBV18 and TRBJ1-1; 10 nucleotides align to TRBD1. Germline CDR1 and CDR2: KGHSH and LQKENI. V shed 4 bases and J 3 bases; nucleotides not matched to a gene: 5. The CDR3 is made up of 15 amino acids. The CDR3 coding sequence is TGTGCCAGCTCACGATCCGGGACAGGGGACACTGAAGCTTTCTTT. Amino acid sequence: CASSRSGTGDTEAFF.